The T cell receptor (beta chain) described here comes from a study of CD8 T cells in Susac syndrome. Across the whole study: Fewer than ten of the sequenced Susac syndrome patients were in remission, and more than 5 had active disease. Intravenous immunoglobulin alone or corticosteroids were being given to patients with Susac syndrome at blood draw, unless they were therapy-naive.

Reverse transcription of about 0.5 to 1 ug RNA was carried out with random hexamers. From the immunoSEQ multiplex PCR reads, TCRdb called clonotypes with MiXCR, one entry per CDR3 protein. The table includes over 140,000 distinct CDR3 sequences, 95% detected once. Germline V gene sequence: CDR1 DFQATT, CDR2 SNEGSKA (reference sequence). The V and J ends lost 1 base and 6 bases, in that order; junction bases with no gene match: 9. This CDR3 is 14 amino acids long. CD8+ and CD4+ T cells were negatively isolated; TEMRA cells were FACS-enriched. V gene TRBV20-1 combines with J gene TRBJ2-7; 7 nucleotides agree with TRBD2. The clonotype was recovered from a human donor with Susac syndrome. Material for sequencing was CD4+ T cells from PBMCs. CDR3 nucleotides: TGCAGTGCTAGAGTTCCCCGGGAGGCAGGCGAGCAGTACTTC. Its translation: CSARVPREAGEQYF.